The 23 T cell receptor beta chains below come from one sample, sequenced in a study of CD8+ T cells in alopecia areata. RNA was isolated and reverse transcribed to cDNA, the sequencing template. Sequenced by immunoSEQ multiplex PCR; TCRdb stores in-frame clones only, minus some. The sample carries roughly 230,000 clones, roughly 40% recorded once. The treatment was: oral pan-JAK inhibitor, 5-10 mg twice daily. The starting material was CD4+ T cells sorted from blood, obtained between weeks 36 and 40, from a patient treated with tofacitinib. The receptors were gathered from a human donor with alopecia areata.

The chain joins TRBV9 to TRBJ2-4, with a possible D match to TRBD2 (5 bases). This CDR3 is 15 amino acids long. Trimming stripped 4 bases from V and 1 base from J, with 12 bases between. Looked up from germline, CDR1 is SGDLS and CDR2 is YYNGEE. CDR3 sequence (DNA): TGTGCCAGCAGCTCCGGTGAGGGTGCCAAAAACATTCAGTACTTC. It is translated as CASSSGEGAKNIQYF.

The chain combines TRBV20-1 with TRBJ1-4; no clear D. Germline CDR1 DFQATT, CDR2 SNEGSKA (reference sequence). The CDR3 sequence is 11 residues long. The germline V and J ends were trimmed by 0 bases and 16 bases, with 12 bases remaining between them. The CDR3 sequence is CSARDRVVRFF. Here the CDR3 DNA reads TGCAGTGCTAGAGATCGGGTGGTTCGGTTTTTT.

The V gene is TRBV7-2, the J gene TRBJ2-7; 7 bases are a match to TRBD2. The CDR3 runs 16 residues. The trim removed 0 bases at V and 3 bases at J, leaving 8 bases unmatched. Germline assignment: CDR1 SGHTA and CDR2 FQGNSA. The CDR3 sequence is CASSLARGGRIYEQYF. DNA for the CDR3: TGTGCCAGCAGCTTAGCGCGCGGCGGGAGAATCTACGAGCAGTACTTC.

The rearrangement uses TRBV6-5 and TRBJ2-3; 11 bases are a match to TRBD2. CDR3 length: 13 amino acids. In germline, CDR1 is MNHEY, CDR2 SVGAGI. V shed 11 bases, J shed 9 bases, and the junction held 10 bases outside the gene matches. The CDR3 region is CACAGLAGSTQYF. The CDR3 nucleotides read TGTGCCTGCGCCGGACTAGCGGGTTCGACGCAGTATTTT.

This clone was counted a few times. The rearrangement joins TRBV10-3 to TRBJ1-2, with D tentatively TRBD1 (5 bases). This CDR3 contains 14 residues. Germline assignment: CDR1 ENHRY and CDR2 SYGVKD. V lost 6 bases and J lost 8, with 19 bases in between. The CDR3 coding sequence is TGTGCCATCAGCTACAGAGGGGATTCCGAGGGCTACACCTTC. Translating gives CAISYRGDSEGYTF.

In DNA form, the CDR3 reads TGCAGCGCCTCCGGACTAGCGGCTCAGAGCTCAGATACGCAGTATTTT. This translates into CSASGLAAQSSDTQYF. The gene calls are TRBV29-1 and TRBJ2-3; 10 bases map to TRBD2. J was trimmed by 4 bases and V by 7 bases; bases with no gene match: 14. Germline V gene sequence: CDR1 SQVTM, CDR2 ANQGSEA. This CDR3 is built from 16 residues.

This chain links TRBV6-1 with TRBJ2-1; 7 nucleotides line up with TRBD2. Losses at the gene ends were 3 bases for V and 8 bases for J; bases not matched to a gene: 7. CDR3 length equals 14 residues. The V gene's germline CDR1 is MNHNS and CDR2 SASEGT. CDR3 protein: CASSDLPGGDEQFF. The CDR3 bases are TGTGCCAGCAGTGATCTGCCGGGAGGCGATGAGCAGTTCTTC.

This clone appeared a single time. The chain has TRBV29-1 and TRBJ2-3; D gene unclear. Germline V gene sequence: CDR1 SQVTM, CDR2 ANQGSEA. The germline V and J ends were trimmed by 7 bases and 2 bases, with 10 bases remaining between them. This CDR3 has 12 amino acids. This CDR3 reads CSGRAYTDTQYF. In nucleotides, the CDR3 is TGCAGCGGCCGGGCCTACACAGATACGCAGTATTTT.

CDR3 in amino acids: CASSFNTGVLPQYF. The CDR3 region has the DNA TGCGCCAGCAGTTTTAACACGGGGGTCTTGCCCCAGTACTTC. This chain joins TRBV5-1 and TRBJ2-5; D is perhaps TRBD2 (6 bases). Germline V gives CDR1 SGHRS, CDR2 YFSETQ. V lost 5 bases to trimming and J lost 9 bases, with 20 bases between them. This CDR3 has 14 amino acids.

The rearrangement joins TRBV7-9 to TRBJ2-4; 8 bases align to TRBD2. Germline V CDR1 and CDR2: SEHNR, FQNEAQ (reference sequence). The V segment lost 4 bases and the J segment 3 bases; nucleotides outside the gene matches: 14. The CDR3 loop spans 18 amino acids. CDR3: CASSSPGGDNQDKNIQYF. The CDR3 region has the DNA TGTGCCAGCAGCTCCCCGGGGGGGGACAATCAGGACAAAAACATTCAGTACTTC.

The J gene is TRBJ2-1, the V gene TRBV5-1; D ambiguous. Looked up from germline, CDR1 is SGHRS and CDR2 is YFSETQ. With 7 bases removed from V and 4 bases from J, the gap between germline ends came to 12 bases. The CDR3 consists of 13 residues. The CDR3 region has the DNA TGCGCCAGCGGATTACTGGGATACAATGAGCAGTTCTTC. Its protein is CASGLLGYNEQFF. Combining the CDR3 with reference TRBV5-1 and TRBJ2-1 gives the whole variable domain KAGVTQTPRYLIKTRGQQVTLSCSPISGHRSVSWYQQTPGQGLQFLFEYFSETQRNKGNFPGRFSGRQFSNSRSEMNVSTLELGDSALYLCASGLLGYNEQFFGPGTRLTVL.

V and J are TRBV11-2 and TRBJ1-1, with D possibly TRBD1 on 6 matching bases. V was clipped by 5 bases and J by 1 base, with 14 bases between them. Germline values: CDR1 SGHAT, CDR2 FQNNGV. This CDR3 has 15 amino acids. CDR3 in DNA: TGTGCCAGCAGCCTATCGGGACAACCGAACACTGAAGCTTTCTTT. This sequence encodes CASSLSGQPNTEAFF.

V and J are TRBV4-1 and TRBJ2-2, with D perhaps matching TRBD1 (6 bases). The CDR3 length is 16 residues. CDR1 is MGHRA, CDR2 YSYEKL, per germline. The V gene lost 1 base and the J gene lost 2 bases, with 11 bases spanning the gap. This CDR3 is CASSQGLGQNTGELFF. CDR3 sequence (DNA): TGCGCCAGCAGCCAAGGACTGGGACAAAACACCGGGGAGCTGTTTTTT.

This clone has more than one count but fewer than ten. This rearrangement joins TRBV11-2 to TRBJ2-5; TRBD2 aligns across 7 bases. The germline V gene has CDR1 SGHAT and CDR2 FQNNGV. CDR3 length: 14 residues. Trimming at V came to 5 bases and at J to 5 bases, leaving 8 bases not matched to a gene. CDR3 bases: TGTGCCAGCAGCCTCCCCCCGCGGGGGGAGACCCAGTACTTC. Translated: CASSLPPRGETQYF.

This clone was picked up a small number of times. The rearrangement links TRBV7-8 to TRBJ1-4, with no clear D. Per germline, CDR1 SGHVS and CDR2 FQNEAQ. The V end lost 4 bases, the J end lost 1 base, and 4 bases lay between the germline ends. The CDR3 spans 13 residues. The CDR3 DNA follows: TGTGCCAGCAGCTCGGAAACTAATGAAAAACTGTTTTTT. Translation: CASSSETNEKLFF.

The genes are TRBV5-1 and TRBJ2-1; 9 bases align to TRBD2. The germline CDR1 and CDR2 sequences are SGHRS and YFSETQ. The CDR3 is 16 amino acids. V shed 2 bases, J shed 3 bases, and the junction held 6 bases outside the gene matches. CDR3 residues: CASSFSGRNYYNEQFF. The CDR3 DNA reads as TGCGCCAGCAGCTTCAGCGGGAGGAACTACTACAATGAGCAGTTCTTC.

Turning to this clone: The junction shows a germline mismatch at one end, possibly a read error. The chain uses TRBV5-1 and TRBJ2-3, with D possibly TRBD2 on 5 matching bases. In germline, CDR1 is SGHRS, CDR2 YFSETQ. This CDR3 has 15 amino acids. CDR3 sequence reads: CASRLSGSSTDTQYF. CDR3 coding DNA: TGCGCCAGCCGCTTAAGCGGATCTAGCACAGATACGCAGTATTTT.

This sequence joins TRBV29-1 and TRBJ2-1; the match to TRBD2 covers 8 bases. The CDR3 spans 15 residues. The V gene end was trimmed by 6 bases and the J gene end by 10 bases; junction bases not matched to a gene: 17. Per the germline V gene, CDR1 is SQVTM and CDR2 is ANQGSEA. CDR3 nucleotides: TGCAGCGTCCGCCTCGCCGGGAGGGCCGGGGGAGAGCAGTTCTTC. Encoded protein: CSVRLAGRAGGEQFF.

V usage is TRBV7-9 and J usage is TRBJ2-3, with D hard to call. Looked up from germline, CDR1 is SEHNR and CDR2 is FQNEAQ (reference sequence). The CDR3 has 15 amino acids. The ends were cut back, 1 base at V and 1 base at J, with 9 bases in the middle. CDR3 nucleotide sequence: TGTGCCAGCAGCTTAGGACACATAGGCACAGATACGCAGTATTTT. Its protein product is CASSLGHIGTDTQYF. The variable domain in full, with the rest retrieved from reference TRBV7-9 and TRBJ2-3, is DTGVSQNPRHKITKRGQNVTFRCDPISEHNRLYWYRQTLGQGPEFLTYFQNEAQLEKSRLLSDRFSAERPKGSFSTLEIQRTEQGDSAMYLCASSLGHIGTDTQYFGPGTRLTVL.

The chain employs TRBV29-1 and TRBJ2-7, with 9 nucleotides matching TRBD1. Germline V gene lookup returns CDR1 SQVTM and CDR2 ANQGSEA. The CDR3 runs to 13 residues. Trimming cost V 5 bases and J 3 bases; bases outside gene matches: 5. The CDR3, as DNA: TGCAGCGTTAACAGGGGGCAGGGCTACGAGCAGTACTTC. Protein sequence: CSVNRGQGYEQYF.

There are a few counts of this clone. The rearrangement joins TRBV5-1 to TRBJ2-5; tentatively, D is TRBD1 or TRBD2 (5 bases each). Germline V gene data show CDR1 as SGHRS and CDR2 as YFSETQ. Trimming pared 4 bases from V and 4 bases from J, leaving 14 bases between. This CDR3 is built from 14 residues. CDR3 nucleotides: TGCGCCAGCAGCGGGGGACGGTTGGCAGAGACCCAGTACTTC. This encodes CASSGGRLAETQYF.

This clone showed up just a few times. The genes are TRBV30 and TRBJ1-4; unclear D gene. CDR1 and CDR2 (germline): GTSNPN, SVGIG (reference sequence). This CDR3 has 14 residues. V was pared by 1 base and J by 8 bases, with 14 bases between. In DNA, the CDR3 is TGTGCCTGGAGTGACACCTCTGGGAGGGAAAAACTGTTTTTT. Protein sequence: CAWSDTSGREKLFF.

The chain couples TRBV11-2 to TRBJ1-1, with 7 bases matching TRBD1. CDR1 is SGHAT and CDR2 is FQNNGV in the germline V gene. J lost 3 bases, V lost 0 bases, and 4 bases had no gene match. The CDR3 spans 15 residues. The CDR3 nucleotides are TGTGCCAGCAGCTTAGATTGGCAGGGGGACACTGAAGCTTTCTTT. Encoded protein: CASSLDWQGDTEAFF.